This T cell receptor beta chain was sequenced in a study of cytomegalovirus exposure and HLA in healthy donors. Study as a whole: Approximately 180 million T cells yielded some 100 million unique TCR beta sequences, as an earlier analysis found. Study results and caveats: Researchers had no immune exposure information except CMV serostatus available. It was in a later analysis that TCR association rates were seen to vary by HLA locus, highest for DRB1 and lowest for HLA-C.

With respect to this clone: Its matching antigen is unknown.

Germline V CDR1 and CDR2: SGHTA, FQGTGA. V dropped 0 bases and J dropped 7 bases, with 9 bases sitting between them. This CDR3 comprises 13 residues. The primer mix had 60 Vbeta and 13 Jbeta primers. Assay: immunoSEQ multiplex PCR; the TCRdb copy retains only in-frame clones and omits some. The sample includes over 150,000 clones, around 80% seen only once; the top ten take roughly 10%. This chain uses TRBV7-3 with TRBJ1-2; TRBD1 is a possible D gene (6 bases). This clonotype was sampled from a young man in good health and CMV-seropositive. Sequencing input: PBMCs. The CDR3 bases are TGTGCCAGCAGCTTAACCGCAGGGGTTGGCTACACCTTC. It codes for CASSLTAGVGYTF.